This T cell receptor (beta chain) appears in the sequencing data of a study of glioma-infiltrating T cells. Study details: Presurgical dexamethasone in glioma patients lasted six or fewer days. Target coverage was roughly 4- to 10-fold for about 940,000 blood T cells. Broader study findings: A blood CDR3 motif signature was depleted in highly divergent patients.

The iRepertoire nested amplicon-rescue multiplex PCR amplified TCR alpha and beta CDR3s from RNA. TCRdb fed the multiplex PCR reads into MiXCR, producing one record per CDR3 protein. Of 300,000 to 450,000 distinct CDR3 sequences listed, about 40% are singletons. With regard to this clonotype: Its antigen remains unknown.

The CDR3 has 13 amino acids. The germline gives CDR1 LNHDA, CDR2 SQIVND (reference sequence). With 0 bases removed from V and 0 bases from J, the gap between germline ends came to 3 bases. The specimen sequenced was glioma tissue, nonneoplastic brain tissue, or PBMCs (not recorded which). The J gene is TRBJ2-7, the V gene TRBV19; D is uncertain. The sequence came from a human donor with low-grade glioma or glioblastoma, undergoing nonglioma brain surgery, or in good health (not recorded which). CDR3 coding DNA: TGTGCCAGTAGTATAGAACCCTCCTACGAGCAGTACTTC. This translates into CASSIEPSYEQYF.